What follows describes a single T cell receptor (beta chain). Method: immunoSEQ multiplex PCR; TCRdb's copy keeps in-frame clones and lacks some. The sample gives approximately 390,000 clones, around 90% of which show up once; 6% to 7.5% is in the top ten. This entry belongs to a study of blood T cell repertoires in COVID-19. The V gene's germline CDR1 is SGHRS and CDR2 YFSETQ. The CDR3 is 13 amino acids. Trimming stripped 1 base from V and 0 bases from J, with 5 bases between. Sequenced sample: peripheral blood. The origin of this receptor is a man aged 18 to 29 with active or convalescent COVID-19. The rearrangement uses TRBV5-1 and TRBJ2-7; D call uncertain. The CDR3: CASSLPNSYEQYF. DNA of the CDR3: TGCGCCAGCAGCTTGCCCAACTCCTACGAGCAGTACTTC. The entire variable domain, with the rest obtained from reference TRBV5-1 and TRBJ2-7, is as follows: KAGVTQTPRYLIKTRGQQVTLSCSPISGHRSVSWYQQTPGQGLQFLFEYFSETQRNKGNFPGRFSGRQFSNSRSEMNVSTLELGDSALYLCASSLPNSYEQYFGPGTRLTVT.